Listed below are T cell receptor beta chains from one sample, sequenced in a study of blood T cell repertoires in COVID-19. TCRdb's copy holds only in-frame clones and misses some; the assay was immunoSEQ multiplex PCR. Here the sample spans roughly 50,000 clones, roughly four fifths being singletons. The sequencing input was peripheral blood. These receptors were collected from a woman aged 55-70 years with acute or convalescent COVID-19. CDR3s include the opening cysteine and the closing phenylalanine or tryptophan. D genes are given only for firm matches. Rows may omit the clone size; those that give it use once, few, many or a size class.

CDR3 protein: CASSLALNTEAFF; CDR3 DNA: TGTGCCAGCAGCTTAGCCTTGAACACTGAAGCTTTCTTT; J gene: TRBJ1-1; V gene: TRBV11-2; clone size: .; D gene: .
CDR3 protein: CGLQRASYNSPLHF; CDR3 DNA: TGCGGGTTACAGAGAGCCTCCTATAATTCACCCCTCCACTTT; J gene: TRBJ1-6; V gene: TRBV23-1; clone size: .; D gene: .
CDR3 protein: CASSPQGQRTEAFF; CDR3 DNA: TGTGCCAGCTCCCCACAGGGGCAAAGGACTGAAGCTTTCTTT; J gene: TRBJ1-1; V gene: TRBV18; clone size: .; D gene: TRBD1
CDR3 protein: CATGQSGEQYF; CDR3 DNA: TGTGCCACCGGACAGAGCGGCGAGCAGTACTTC; J gene: TRBJ2-7; V gene: TRBV24-1; clone size: .; D gene: .
CDR3 protein: CASRSGNQPQHF; CDR3 DNA: TGTGCCAGCAGATCAGGTAATCAGCCCCAGCATTTT; J gene: TRBJ1-5; V gene: TRBV6-5; clone size: .; D gene: .
CDR3 protein: CASSQPRDSKPYF; CDR3 DNA: TGCGCCAGCAGCCAGCCCCGGGACAGTAAGCCGTATTTT; J gene: TRBJ2-3; V gene: TRBV4-1; clone size: .; D gene: TRBD1
CDR3 protein: CASSLDTGLGELFF; CDR3 DNA: TGTGCCAGCAGCTTAGATACAGGTTTAGGGGAGCTGTTTTTT; J gene: TRBJ2-2; V gene: TRBV11-3; clone size: .; D gene: .
CDR3 protein: CSGQGLAGGPGETQYF; CDR3 DNA: TGCAGCGGCCAGGGACTAGCGGGGGGGCCAGGAGAGACCCAGTACTTC; J gene: TRBJ2-5; V gene: TRBV29-1; clone size: .; D gene: TRBD2
CDR3 protein: CASRYREEYEQYF; CDR3 DNA: TGTGCCAGCAGGTACCGGGAGGAGTACGAGCAGTACTTC; J gene: TRBJ2-7; V gene: TRBV12-3/TRBV12-4; clone size: .; D gene: TRBD2
CDR3 protein: CASSPLAGAAYEQYF; CDR3 DNA: TGTGCCAGCAGCCCCCTAGCGGGAGCAGCCTACGAGCAGTACTTC; J gene: TRBJ2-7; V gene: TRBV7-6; clone size: .; D gene: TRBD2
CDR3 protein: CASDSTQGITGYTF; CDR3 DNA: TGTGCCAGCGATTCAACACAGGGGATAACGGGCTACACCTTC; J gene: TRBJ1-2; V gene: TRBV6-6; clone size: .; D gene: TRBD1
CDR3 protein: CASTLVGNTIYF; CDR3 DNA: TGTGCCAGCACCTTAGTTGGAAACACCATATATTTT; J gene: TRBJ1-3; V gene: TRBV12-3/TRBV12-4; clone size: .; D gene: .
CDR3 protein: CASSRAGTDAAYEQYF; CDR3 DNA: TGTGCCAGCAGCCGTGCGGGGACGGACGCCGCCTACGAGCAGTACTTC; J gene: TRBJ2-7; V gene: TRBV3-1/TRBV3-2; clone size: .; D gene: .
CDR3 protein: CASSSSALETQYF; CDR3 DNA: TGTGCCAGCAGCTCAAGCGCCTTGGAGACCCAGTACTTC; J gene: TRBJ2-5; V gene: TRBV5-4; clone size: .; D gene: .
CDR3 protein: CASSLETGAGAFF; CDR3 DNA: TGTGCCAGCAGCTTAGAGACAGGGGCGGGGGCTTTCTTT; J gene: TRBJ1-1; V gene: TRBV7-2; clone size: .; D gene: TRBD1
CDR3 protein: CASTNSPGYNEQFF; CDR3 DNA: TGTGCCAGTACTAATAGCCCAGGGTACAATGAGCAGTTCTTC; J gene: TRBJ2-1; V gene: TRBV19; clone size: .; D gene: .
CDR3 protein: CSVEDLANTIYF; CDR3 DNA: TGCAGCGTTGAAGACCTAGCCAACACCATATATTTT; J gene: TRBJ1-3; V gene: TRBV29-1; clone size: .; D gene: .
CDR3 protein: CAIFGGAGVDEKLFF; CDR3 DNA: TGTGCCATCTTTGGGGGGGCAGGAGTGGATGAAAAACTGTTTTTT; J gene: TRBJ1-4; V gene: TRBV6-5; clone size: .; D gene: .
CDR3 protein: CASSLAGNEQFF; CDR3 DNA: TGTGCCAGCAGCCTAGCGGGAAATGAGCAGTTCTTC; J gene: TRBJ2-1; V gene: TRBV27; clone size: .; D gene: TRBD2
CDR3 protein: CASSSYLPSQPQHF; CDR3 DNA: TGTGCCAGCAGTTCCTACCTGCCGAGTCAGCCCCAGCATTTT; J gene: TRBJ1-5; V gene: TRBV28; clone size: .; D gene: .
CDR3 protein: CASSEEKRLAGTSYEQYF; CDR3 DNA: TGTGCCAGCAGTGAAGAGAAGAGACTAGCGGGGACCTCCTACGAGCAGTACTTC; J gene: TRBJ2-7; V gene: TRBV2; clone size: .; D gene: TRBD2
CDR3 protein: CASSPDRGRQTQYF; CDR3 DNA: TGTGCCAGCAGCCCAGACAGGGGCCGACAGACCCAGTACTTC; J gene: TRBJ2-5; V gene: TRBV5-6; clone size: .; D gene: TRBD1
CDR3 protein: CASSPSSGGPYEQYF; CDR3 DNA: TGTGCCAGCAGTCCCTCTAGCGGGGGTCCCTACGAGCAGTACTTC; J gene: TRBJ2-7; V gene: TRBV28; clone size: .; D gene: TRBD2
CDR3 protein: CASSWGSYQNTEAFF; CDR3 DNA: TGCGCCAGCAGCTGGGGCTCTTATCAGAACACTGAAGCTTTCTTT; J gene: TRBJ1-1; V gene: TRBV5-1; clone size: few; D gene: .
CDR3 protein: CASLPIGLAGEQFF; CDR3 DNA: TGTGCCAGCCTTCCTATTGGACTAGCGGGGGAGCAGTTCTTC; J gene: TRBJ2-1; V gene: TRBV2; clone size: .; D gene: TRBD2
CDR3 protein: CAWSRTGRNTEAFF; CDR3 DNA: TGTGCCTGGAGTCGGACAGGAAGGAACACTGAAGCTTTCTTT; J gene: TRBJ1-1; V gene: TRBV30; clone size: .; D gene: TRBD1
CDR3 protein: CASTLRLPGRSEAFF; CDR3 DNA: TGTGCCAGCACCCTAAGACTCCCGGGGAGGTCTGAAGCTTTCTTT; J gene: TRBJ1-1; V gene: TRBV28; clone size: once; D gene: .
CDR3 protein: CASTSGTGGSRADTQYF; CDR3 DNA: TGTGCCAGCACCTCCGGGACAGGGGGCTCGAGGGCAGATACGCAGTATTTT; J gene: TRBJ2-3; V gene: TRBV7-2; clone size: .; D gene: TRBD1
CDR3 protein: CASTRDRNTEAFF; CDR3 DNA: TGTGCCAGCACTCGGGACAGGAACACTGAAGCTTTCTTT; J gene: TRBJ1-1; V gene: TRBV12-3/TRBV12-4; clone size: .; D gene: TRBD1
CDR3 protein: CASSSTGNHEQYF; CDR3 DNA: TGTGCCAGCAGCTCGACAGGGAACCACGAGCAGTACTTC; J gene: TRBJ2-7; V gene: TRBV6-2/TRBV6-3; clone size: few; D gene: TRBD1
CDR3 protein: CASMDRYEQYF; CDR3 DNA: TGTGCCAGCATGGACAGGTACGAGCAGTACTTC; J gene: TRBJ2-7; V gene: TRBV28; clone size: .; D gene: TRBD1
CDR3 protein: CASSPQTVQYGYTF; CDR3 DNA: TGTGCCAGCAGTCCCCAAACAGTCCAGTATGGCTACACCTTC; J gene: TRBJ1-2; V gene: TRBV6-5; clone size: .; D gene: .
CDR3 protein: CASSDPTANNNSPLHF; CDR3 DNA: TGTGCCAGCAGCGACCCGACAGCTAACAATAATTCACCCCTCCACTTT; J gene: TRBJ1-6; V gene: TRBV5-5; clone size: .; D gene: .
CDR3 protein: CASSGRGISYEQYF; CDR3 DNA: TGTGCCAGCAGCGGTCGGGGAATTTCCTACGAGCAGTACTTC; J gene: TRBJ2-7; V gene: TRBV9; clone size: .; D gene: .
CDR3 protein: CAWNRGLNTEAFF; CDR3 DNA: TGTGCCTGGAACAGGGGACTTAACACTGAAGCTTTCTTT; J gene: TRBJ1-1; V gene: TRBV30; clone size: .; D gene: TRBD1
CDR3 protein: CSGSTSVGTQYF; CDR3 DNA: TGCAGCGGGAGCACTTCAGTGGGGACCCAGTACTTC; J gene: TRBJ2-5; V gene: TRBV29-1; clone size: .; D gene: .
CDR3 protein: CASSQDRWAEQYF; CDR3 DNA: TGTGCCAGCAGCCAAGATCGTTGGGCCGAGCAGTACTTC; J gene: TRBJ2-7; V gene: TRBV14; clone size: .; D gene: .
CDR3 protein: CASSPRGGPNEQYF; CDR3 DNA: TGTGCCAGCTCACCACGGGGGGGGCCTAACGAGCAGTACTTC; J gene: TRBJ2-7; V gene: TRBV18; clone size: .; D gene: .
CDR3 protein: CASSKTDQETQYF; CDR3 DNA: TGTGCCAGCAGTAAGACAGACCAAGAGACCCAGTACTTC; J gene: TRBJ2-5; V gene: TRBV2; clone size: .; D gene: .
CDR3 protein: CASSSAIDGYTF; CDR3 DNA: TGTGCCAGCAGCTCCGCTATTGATGGCTACACCTTC; J gene: TRBJ1-2; V gene: TRBV7-9; clone size: few; D gene: .
CDR3 protein: CASRPGQGHRQPQHF; CDR3 DNA: TGTGCCAGCAGACCCGGGCAGGGGCATCGGCAGCCCCAGCATTTT; J gene: TRBJ1-5; V gene: TRBV6-5; clone size: .; D gene: .
CDR3 protein: CASSQGTGEEEKLFF; CDR3 DNA: TGTGCCAGCAGCCAAGGGACAGGAGAGGAAGAAAAACTGTTTTTT; J gene: TRBJ1-4; V gene: TRBV4-2; clone size: .; D gene: TRBD1